Listed below are T cell receptor beta chains from one sample, sequenced in a study of identical twins. TCRdb re-analysed the 5' RACE reads in MiXCR, keeping a single row per CDR3 protein. The table has 460,000 or so distinct CDR3 sequences, more than 13% seen once. The sample was also reused in another study, on yellow fever vaccine responses in identical twins.

Sequenced: CD4+ T cells sorted from blood. The receptors were gathered from a woman between 18 and 30 years old in good health. The CDR3 runs from the conserved cysteine through the conserved F or W. The D gene is left open where the match is weak. Some rows have no size entry. The others give once, few or many, or a class for an expanded clone.

v_call	d_call	clone_size	j_call	cdr3_aa	cdr3_nt
TRBV20-1	TRBD2	few	TRBJ2-4	CSALRGGAFAKNIQYF	TGCAGTGCTTTACGCGGGGGGGCCTTCGCCAAAAACATTCAGTACTTC
TRBV29-1	NA	few	TRBJ1-2	CSVEDSLGSRGGYGYTF	TGCAGCGTTGAAGATAGCCTGGGTAGCAGGGGCGGCTATGGCTACACCTTC
TRBV5-1	NA	many	TRBJ1-2	CASSLESVRGYTF	TGCGCCAGCAGCTTGGAGTCTGTTCGCGGCTACACCTTC
TRBV7-2	NA	few	TRBJ2-2	CASSLAGRVVPTGELFF	TGTGCCAGCAGCTTAGCGGGCAGGGTGGTTCCCACCGGGGAGCTGTTTTTT
TRBV20-1	NA	few	TRBJ1-4	CSARRTSNEKLFF	TGCAGTGCTAGAAGGACTTCTAATGAAAAACTGTTTTTT
TRBV30	NA	NA	TRBJ2-6	CAWSVATSTGANVLTF	TGTGCCTGGAGTGTAGCGACCTCAACCGGGGCCAACGTCCTGACTTTC
TRBV5-1	NA	NA	TRBJ2-3	CASSRTGTPDTQYF	TGCGCCAGCAGTCGTACCGGGACGCCAGATACGCAGTATTTT
TRBV15	TRBD1	few	TRBJ1-2	CATSRDIEGGDGYTF	TGTGCCACCAGCAGAGATATAGAAGGGGGCGATGGCTACACCTTC
TRBV28	TRBD1	few	TRBJ1-1	CASSTVSTGRTEAFF	TGTGCCAGCAGTACAGTCTCGACAGGGAGAACTGAAGCTTTCTTT
TRBV18	NA	NA	TRBJ2-7	CASSQESQGLDEQYF	TGTGCCAGCTCCCAAGAATCGCAGGGGCTCGACGAGCAGTACTTC
TRBV28	NA	few	TRBJ1-5	CASSRNVGQPQHF	TGTGCCAGCAGCCGAAACGTGGGTCAGCCCCAGCATTTT
TRBV28	TRBD1	few	TRBJ2-2	CASNRDRDTGELFF	TGTGCCAGCAATCGGGACAGAGACACCGGGGAGCTGTTTTTT
TRBV6-5	NA	NA	TRBJ1-2	CASSYSQGKNGYTF	TGTGCCAGCAGTTACAGCCAGGGGAAGAATGGCTACACCTTC
TRBV29-1	NA	NA	TRBJ2-5	CSVSTVSETQYF	TGCAGCGTTTCGACAGTGAGTGAGACCCAGTACTTC
TRBV24-1	TRBD2	few	TRBJ2-1	CATSDVGGTSLYNEQFF	TGTGCCACCAGTGATGTGGGGGGGACCAGCCTCTACAATGAGCAGTTCTTC
TRBV5-6	TRBD2	few	TRBJ2-1	CASSLVVLAVDEQFF	TGTGCCAGCAGCTTGGTTGTCCTAGCGGTCGATGAGCAGTTCTTC
TRBV24-1	TRBD1	NA	TRBJ2-3	CATSDLRTGGDPDTQYF	TGTGCCACCAGTGATTTGAGGACAGGGGGGGATCCAGATACGCAGTATTTT
TRBV2	TRBD1	many	TRBJ2-7	CASRFGQGPYEQYF	TGTGCCAGCAGATTCGGACAGGGACCCTACGAGCAGTACTTC
TRBV7-2	TRBD2	few	TRBJ2-1	CASSPETSGRNEQFF	TGTGCCAGCAGCCCAGAGACTAGCGGGAGAAATGAGCAGTTCTTC
TRBV29-1	TRBD1	NA	TRBJ2-1	CSVFRTGMYNEQFF	TGCAGCGTTTTCCGGACAGGGATGTACAATGAGCAGTTCTTC
TRBV6-5	NA	NA	TRBJ2-1	CASSPGLPMQFF	TGTGCCAGCAGTCCCGGACTTCCTATGCAGTTCTTC
TRBV12-3/TRBV12-4	NA	NA	TRBJ2-7	CASSLKLPGEQYF	TGTGCCAGCAGTTTAAAGCTACCGGGCGAGCAGTACTTC
TRBV2	NA	few	TRBJ2-7	CASSEAREAGYF	TGTGCCAGCAGTGAAGCGCGGGAAGCGGGGTACTTC
TRBV27	TRBD2	many	TRBJ2-3	CASSSPTSGRRDTQYF	TGTGCCAGCAGTTCCCCGACTAGCGGGAGGCGTGATACGCAGTATTTT
TRBV5-1	TRBD2	NA	TRBJ2-5	CASSLAASGSETQHF	TGCGCCAGCAGCTTGGCCGCTAGCGGGAGTGAGACCCAGCACTTC
TRBV5-1	TRBD2	NA	TRBJ2-7	CASSPSGLAGVFEQYF	TGCGCCAGCAGCCCGTCGGGACTAGCGGGAGTCTTCGAGCAGTACTTC
TRBV5-6	NA	NA	TRBJ1-6	CASRFRVYNSPLHF	TGTGCCAGCAGGTTCAGGGTTTATAATTCACCCCTCCACTTT
TRBV19	NA	NA	TRBJ2-1	CASSNIVAGINNEQFF	TGTGCCAGTAGTAACATCGTGGCGGGGATCAACAATGAGCAGTTCTTC
TRBV6-1	NA	few	TRBJ2-1	CASSGSSGTYTYNEQFF	TGTGCCAGCAGTGGCAGTTCAGGGACGTACACCTACAATGAGCAGTTCTTC
TRBV5-1	NA	many	TRBJ2-7	CASSPYMSGSYEQYF	TGCGCCAGCAGCCCCTATATGAGTGGCTCCTACGAGCAGTACTTC
TRBV7-9	NA	few	TRBJ1-5	CASSLDSWQPQHF	TGTGCCAGCAGCTTAGATAGTTGGCAGCCCCAGCATTTT
TRBV12-3/TRBV12-4	TRBD1	many	TRBJ2-7	CASSMDRPSFYEQYF	TGTGCCAGCAGCATGGACAGGCCGAGTTTCTACGAGCAGTACTTC
TRBV20-1	TRBD1	NA	TRBJ2-7	CSASAQDRAYEQYF	TGCAGTGCTTCAGCCCAGGACAGGGCCTACGAGCAGTACTTC
TRBV6-2/TRBV6-3	NA	few	TRBJ2-1	CASNNGGRQFF	TGTGCCAGCAATAACGGAGGGAGGCAGTTCTTC
TRBV29-1	NA	NA	TRBJ2-7	CSVEGVGNEQYF	TGCAGCGTTGAAGGGGTGGGGAACGAGCAGTACTTC
TRBV10-3	NA	few	TRBJ1-5	CAISESLGNVKPQHF	TGTGCCATCAGTGAGTCGCTTGGTAACGTGAAGCCCCAGCATTTT
TRBV28	TRBD2	few	TRBJ2-2	CASSLLLAGTGELFF	TGTGCCAGCAGTTTGCTCCTAGCGGGGACCGGGGAGCTGTTTTTT
TRBV10-3	NA	NA	TRBJ1-5	CAISESSALGPQHF	TGTGCCATCAGTGAGTCGTCGGCGCTAGGGCCCCAGCATTTT
TRBV7-3	TRBD2	NA	TRBJ2-3	CASSLTPPLAGGTTQYF	TGTGCCAGCAGCTTAACCCCCCCCCTAGCGGGGGGGACTACGCAGTATTTT
TRBV25-1	NA	NA	TRBJ2-7	CASSGDLSYEQYF	TGTGCCAGCAGCGGGGACCTTTCCTACGAGCAGTACTTC
TRBV11-3	TRBD1	few	TRBJ2-2	CASSSWTGTENTGELFF	TGTGCCAGCAGCTCATGGACAGGAACCGAAAACACCGGGGAGCTGTTTTTT
TRBV14	NA	few	TRBJ2-1	CASSQQGGQRSYNEQFF	TGTGCCAGCAGCCAACAAGGTGGACAACGTTCCTACAATGAGCAGTTCTTC
TRBV2	TRBD2	NA	TRBJ2-1	CASTRTRNSNEQFF	TGTGCCAGCACTAGGACTAGAAACAGCAATGAGCAGTTCTTC